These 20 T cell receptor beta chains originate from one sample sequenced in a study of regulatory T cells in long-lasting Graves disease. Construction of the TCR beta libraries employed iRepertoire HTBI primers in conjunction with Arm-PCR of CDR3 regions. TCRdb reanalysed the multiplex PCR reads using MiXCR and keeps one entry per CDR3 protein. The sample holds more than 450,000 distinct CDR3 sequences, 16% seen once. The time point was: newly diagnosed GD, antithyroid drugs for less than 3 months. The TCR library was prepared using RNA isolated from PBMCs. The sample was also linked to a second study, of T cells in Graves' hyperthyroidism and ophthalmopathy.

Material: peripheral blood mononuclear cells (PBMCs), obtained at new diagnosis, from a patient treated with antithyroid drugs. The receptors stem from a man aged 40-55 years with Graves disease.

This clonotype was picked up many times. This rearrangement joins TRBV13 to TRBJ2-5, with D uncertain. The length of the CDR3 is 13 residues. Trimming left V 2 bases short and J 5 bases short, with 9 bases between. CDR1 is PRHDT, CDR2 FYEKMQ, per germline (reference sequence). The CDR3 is CASSLKGWETQYF. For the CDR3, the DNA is TGTGCCAGCAGCTTAAAGGGTTGGGAGACCCAGTACTTC.

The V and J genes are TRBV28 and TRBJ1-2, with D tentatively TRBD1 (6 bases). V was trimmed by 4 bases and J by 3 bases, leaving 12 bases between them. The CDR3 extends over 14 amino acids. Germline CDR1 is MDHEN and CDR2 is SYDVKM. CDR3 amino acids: CASSSTGQYYGYTF. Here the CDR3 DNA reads TGTGCCAGCAGTTCGACAGGACAATACTATGGCTACACCTTC.

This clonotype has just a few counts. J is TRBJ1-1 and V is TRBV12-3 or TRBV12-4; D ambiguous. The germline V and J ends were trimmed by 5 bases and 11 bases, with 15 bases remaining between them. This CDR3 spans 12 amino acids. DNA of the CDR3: TGTGCCAGCAGTCCCTTGTTAGGGTTTGCTTTCTTT. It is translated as CASSPLLGFAFF.

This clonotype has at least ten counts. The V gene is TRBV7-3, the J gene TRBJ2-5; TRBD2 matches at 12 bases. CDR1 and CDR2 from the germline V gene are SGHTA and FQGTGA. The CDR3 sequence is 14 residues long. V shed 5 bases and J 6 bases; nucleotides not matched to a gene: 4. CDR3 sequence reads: CASSRGLAGQTQYF. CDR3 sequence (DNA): TGTGCCAGCAGCCGAGGACTAGCGGGGCAGACCCAGTACTTC.

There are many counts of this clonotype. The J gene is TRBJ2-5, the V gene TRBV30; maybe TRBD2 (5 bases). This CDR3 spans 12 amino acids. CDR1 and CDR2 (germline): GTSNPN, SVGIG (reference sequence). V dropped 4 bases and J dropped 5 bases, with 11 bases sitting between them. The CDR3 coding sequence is TGTGCCTGGACTCGGGGAACGGAGACCCAGTACTTC. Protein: CAWTRGTETQYF.

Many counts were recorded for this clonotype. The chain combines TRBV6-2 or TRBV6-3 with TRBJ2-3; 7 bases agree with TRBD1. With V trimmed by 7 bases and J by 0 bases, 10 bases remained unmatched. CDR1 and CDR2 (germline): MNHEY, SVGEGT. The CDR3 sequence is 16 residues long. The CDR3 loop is CASNSRGTDSTDTQYF. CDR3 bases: TGTGCCAGCAACTCAAGGGGGACAGACAGCACAGATACGCAGTATTTT.

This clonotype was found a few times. Here the CDR3 DNA reads TGTGCCAGCAGGAATCAGGGGGCGGCGGGAAACACCATATATTTT. It translates to CASRNQGAAGNTIYF. This sequence joins TRBV6-1 and TRBJ1-3, with TRBD1 matching over 8 bases. The CDR3 totals 15 residues. Germline V gene data show CDR1 as MNHNS and CDR2 as SASEGT. Trimming took 6 bases from V and 4 from J; bases not matched to a gene: 8.

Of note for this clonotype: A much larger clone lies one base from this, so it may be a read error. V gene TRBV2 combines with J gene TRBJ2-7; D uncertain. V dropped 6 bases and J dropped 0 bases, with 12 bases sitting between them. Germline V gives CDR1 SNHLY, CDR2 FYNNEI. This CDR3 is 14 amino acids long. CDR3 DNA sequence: TGTGCCAGCAGCTTAGTCGAGAGCTCCTACGAGCAGTACTTC. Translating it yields CASSLVESSYEQYF.

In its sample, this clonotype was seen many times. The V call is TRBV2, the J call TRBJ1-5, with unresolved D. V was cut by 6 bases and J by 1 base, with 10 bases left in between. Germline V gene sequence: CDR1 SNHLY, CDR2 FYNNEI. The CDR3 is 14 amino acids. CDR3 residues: CASRDGLSNQPQHF. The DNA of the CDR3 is TGTGCCAGCAGGGACGGACTGAGCAATCAGCCCCAGCATTTT.

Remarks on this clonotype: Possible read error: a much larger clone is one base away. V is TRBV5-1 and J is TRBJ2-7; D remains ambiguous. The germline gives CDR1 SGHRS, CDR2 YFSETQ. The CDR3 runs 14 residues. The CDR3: CASSLTGAPYEKYF. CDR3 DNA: TGCGCCAGCAGCTTGACCGGCGCCCCCTACGAGAAGTACTTC.

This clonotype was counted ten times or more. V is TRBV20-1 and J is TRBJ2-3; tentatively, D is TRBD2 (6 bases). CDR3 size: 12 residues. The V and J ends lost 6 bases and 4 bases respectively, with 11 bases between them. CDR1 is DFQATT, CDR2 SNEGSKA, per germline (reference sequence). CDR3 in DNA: TGCAGTGCCAGGAGGGGACCAGATACGCAGTATTTT. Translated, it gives CSARRGPDTQYF.

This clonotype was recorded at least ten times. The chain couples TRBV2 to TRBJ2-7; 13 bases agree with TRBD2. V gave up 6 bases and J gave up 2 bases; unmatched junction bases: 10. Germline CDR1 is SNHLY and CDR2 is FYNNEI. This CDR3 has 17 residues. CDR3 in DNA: TGTGCCAGCAGGATCGGGACTAGCGGGATCAGGACCTACGAGCAGTACTTC. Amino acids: CASRIGTSGIRTYEQYF.

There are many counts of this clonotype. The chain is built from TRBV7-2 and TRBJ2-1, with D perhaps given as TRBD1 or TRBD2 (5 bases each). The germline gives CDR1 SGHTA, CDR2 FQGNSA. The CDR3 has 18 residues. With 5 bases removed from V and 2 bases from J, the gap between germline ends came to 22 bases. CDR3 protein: CASSLPTGRSLTYNEQFF. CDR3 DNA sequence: TGTGCCAGCAGCCTCCCAACGGGACGGAGCTTAACCTACAATGAGCAGTTCTTC.

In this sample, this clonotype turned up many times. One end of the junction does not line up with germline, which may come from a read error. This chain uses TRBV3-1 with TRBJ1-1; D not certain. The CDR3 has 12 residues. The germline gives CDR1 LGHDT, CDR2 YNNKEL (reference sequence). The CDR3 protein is CAGSQAGTEAFF. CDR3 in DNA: TGTGCCGGCAGCCAAGCAGGTACTGAAGCTTTCTTT.

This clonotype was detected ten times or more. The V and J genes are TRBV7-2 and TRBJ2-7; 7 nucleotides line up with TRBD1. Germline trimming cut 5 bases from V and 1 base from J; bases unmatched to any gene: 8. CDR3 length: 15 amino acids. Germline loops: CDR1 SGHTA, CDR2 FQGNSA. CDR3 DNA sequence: TGTGCCAGCAGCCGTACAGGGGTGGATTCCTACGAGCAGTACTTC. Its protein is CASSRTGVDSYEQYF.

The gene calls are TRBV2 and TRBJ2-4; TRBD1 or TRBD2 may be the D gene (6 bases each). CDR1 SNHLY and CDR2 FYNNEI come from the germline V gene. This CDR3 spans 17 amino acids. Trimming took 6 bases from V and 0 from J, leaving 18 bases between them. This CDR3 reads CASSPRGVIGAKNIQYF. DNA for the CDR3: TGTGCCAGCAGCCCAAGGGGGGTAATCGGAGCCAAAAACATTCAGTACTTC.

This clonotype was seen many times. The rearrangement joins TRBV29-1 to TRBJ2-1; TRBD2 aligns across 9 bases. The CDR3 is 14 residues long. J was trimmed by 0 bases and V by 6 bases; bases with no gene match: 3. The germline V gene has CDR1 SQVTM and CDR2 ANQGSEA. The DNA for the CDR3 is TGCAGCGTCGATAGCGGGAGCTCCTACAATGAGCAGTTCTTC. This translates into CSVDSGSSYNEQFF.

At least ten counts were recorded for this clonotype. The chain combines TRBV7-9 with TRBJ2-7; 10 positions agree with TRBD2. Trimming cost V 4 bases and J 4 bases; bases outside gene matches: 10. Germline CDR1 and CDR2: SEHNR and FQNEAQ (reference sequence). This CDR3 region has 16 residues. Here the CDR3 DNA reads TGTGCCAGCAGCTCGATGGGGGCTAGCGGGAGATACGAGCAGTACTTC. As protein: CASSSMGASGRYEQYF.

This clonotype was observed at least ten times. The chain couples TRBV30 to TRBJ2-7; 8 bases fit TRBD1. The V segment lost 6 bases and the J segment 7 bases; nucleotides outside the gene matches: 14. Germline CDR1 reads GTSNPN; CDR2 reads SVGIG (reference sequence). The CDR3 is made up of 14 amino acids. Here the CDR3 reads CACTNRDRSLEQYF. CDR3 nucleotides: TGTGCCTGTACAAACCGGGACAGGAGTCTGGAGCAGTACTTC.

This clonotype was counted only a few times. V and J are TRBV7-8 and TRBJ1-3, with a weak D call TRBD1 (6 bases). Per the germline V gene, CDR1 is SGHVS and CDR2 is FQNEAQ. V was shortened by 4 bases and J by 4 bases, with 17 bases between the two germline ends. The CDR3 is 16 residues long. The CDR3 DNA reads TGTGCCAGCAGCTCAAGGACAGCTGCTGTGGGAAACACCATATATTTT. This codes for CASSSRTAAVGNTIYF.